These T cell receptor beta chains were read from a single sample in a study of T cells in Graves' hyperthyroidism and ophthalmopathy. TCRdb itself ran the multiplex PCR reads through MiXCR, one entry per CDR3 protein. The sample shows around 700,000 distinct CDR3 sequences, 30% to 40% of them seen only once. The sample was blood. All receptors derive from a woman between 40 and 50 years old with Graves' hyperthyroidism. The CDR3 runs from the conserved cysteine through the conserved F or W.

v_call cdr3_aa
TRBV9 CASSAKGTEAFF
TRBV12-3/TRBV12-4 CASSKDRANQPQHF
TRBV7-9 CASTTGGAGNTIYF
TRBV7-2 CASSSRPGRGRTEAFF
TRBV11-2 CASSLGGELEQYF
TRBV11-3 CASSLVNRASYEQYF
TRBV5-1 CASARSGVASEQYF
TRBV6-1 CASSDRGFGNTIYF
TRBV6-1 CASSGTGALDPRGYTF
TRBV11-1 CASSLADGRANTGELFF
TRBV10-3 CASSYNRGAEKLFF
TRBV5-4 CASSGGQGFNYGYTF
TRBV29-1 CSVEDFGADYSGTEAFF
TRBV20-1 CSAGQGGGYTF
TRBV20-1 CSAMGLAAISYEQYF
TRBV11-2 CASSFRLAVQETQYF
TRBV18 CASSSNYSPLHF
TRBV9 CASSIGTSGRETQYF
TRBV6-5 CASSYMTGDTEAFF
TRBV12-3/TRBV12-4 CASSFPDSIYEQYF
TRBV19 CASRTGKFTGELFF
TRBV12-3/TRBV12-4 CASSTGQPGSSGNTIYF
TRBV7-9 CASSRSSQGASEAFF
TRBV7-8 CASSLAWTDSGEKLFF
TRBV12-3/TRBV12-4 CASSSGGRGETQYF
TRBV4-3 CASSQDRAMGNTIYF
TRBV12-3/TRBV12-4 CASSPRALDGYTF
TRBV12-3/TRBV12-4 CASSEFSGGYTF
TRBV7-2 CASSSRTGVQSPLHF
TRBV5-1 CASSSSTGSYGYTF
TRBV14 CASSQAATGPQHF
TRBV28 CASRGLVRDYGYTF
TRBV19 CASSPAGRGQPQHF
TRBV11-3 CASSLEGTALNTEAFF
TRBV6-6 CASSFGGNSGNTIYF
TRBV28 CASSLYDYSYEQYF
TRBV2 CASSGEYSNQPQHF
TRBV5-1 CASSLAFAGQSETFF
TRBV7-2 CASSGQGEYYGYTF
TRBV2 CASIKTVATNEKLFF
TRBV19 CASSRDSFDYGYTF
TRBV11-2 CASSFYSRPTPTNEKLFF
TRBV28 CASSPNAKYGYTF
TRBV19 CASSAQGSGELFF
TRBV3-1 CASSPGAYRVGTEAFF
TRBV7-9 CASSPGTGAPFETQYF
TRBV7-8 CASSAGTSGSAQETQYF
TRBV7-2 CASSFRQPFLDTEASF
TRBV10-3 CATTQGLNDYTF
TRBV25-1 CASSDLDREYGYTF
TRBV10-3 CATALVDRDGELFF
TRBV9 CASSRGTGGIDTQYF
TRBV12-5 CASGFVGDFETGELFF
TRBV15 CATSSQVILESSSGNTIYF